This T cell receptor (beta chain) was obtained from a study of T cell responses to AZD1222 COVID-19 vaccine. Study-wide results and limits: Among spike-specific TCRs, nearly half reportedly target unmutated variant regions. A rise in Spike-specific TCR breadth and depth followed two AZD1222 doses.

On this clone itself: The antigen remains unidentified.

TCRdb's copy holds only in-frame clones and misses some; the assay was immunoSEQ multiplex PCR. The sample lists 90,000 to 110,000 clones; around nine tenths were seen once. The CDR3 contains 13 residues. CDR1 and CDR2 from the germline V gene are SQVTM and ANQGSEA. V dropped 4 bases and J dropped 5 bases, with 14 bases sitting between them. The chain couples TRBV29-1 to TRBJ1-1; no clear D gene. The sequences come from peripheral blood, collected on day 0 of AZD1222 vaccination. This sequence originates from an adult in good health. The CDR3 nucleotides read TGCAGCGTTGGCAGCAGTTTTTGGACTGAAGCTTTCTTT. It yields the protein CSVGSSFWTEAFF.